The clone carrying this T cell receptor beta chain was observed a handful of times. A single record per CDR3 protein comes from TCRdb applying MiXCR to the 5' RACE reads. The profile shows about 440,000 distinct CDR3 sequences, approximately 20% of them singletons. The sample belongs to a study of T-cell memory formation after mild COVID-19. V was clipped by 3 bases and J by 7 bases; unmatched bases: 9. CDR3 length: 14 residues. Germline lookup yields CDR1 DFQATT and CDR2 SNEGSKA (reference sequence). This clonotype originated in an adult woman who had mild COVID-19 (a few samples of this study predate the infection). Cell type and time point are not known. V gene TRBV20-1 combines with J gene TRBJ2-1; TRBD2 agrees at 7 bases. The sequenced sample consisted of PBMCs or a T cell subset sorted from them (not recorded which). CDR3 sequence (DNA): TGCAGTGCTAGGAGGGCGGGAGCGGGAAATGAGCAGTTCTTC. Its translation: CSARRAGAGNEQFF.